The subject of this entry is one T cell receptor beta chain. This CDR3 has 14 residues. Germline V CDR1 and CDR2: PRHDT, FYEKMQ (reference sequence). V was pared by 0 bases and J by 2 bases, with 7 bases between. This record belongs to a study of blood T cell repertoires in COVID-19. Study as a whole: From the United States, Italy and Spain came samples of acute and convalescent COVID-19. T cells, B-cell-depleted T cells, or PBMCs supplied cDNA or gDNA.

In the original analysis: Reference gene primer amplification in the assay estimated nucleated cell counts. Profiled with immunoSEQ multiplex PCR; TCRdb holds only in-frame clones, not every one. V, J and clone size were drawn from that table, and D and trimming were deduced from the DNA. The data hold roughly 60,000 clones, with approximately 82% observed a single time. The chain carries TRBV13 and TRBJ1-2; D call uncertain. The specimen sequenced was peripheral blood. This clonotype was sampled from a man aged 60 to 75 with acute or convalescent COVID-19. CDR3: CASSLGVENYGYTF. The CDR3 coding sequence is TGTGCCAGCAGCTTAGGGGTAGAAAACTATGGCTACACCTTC.